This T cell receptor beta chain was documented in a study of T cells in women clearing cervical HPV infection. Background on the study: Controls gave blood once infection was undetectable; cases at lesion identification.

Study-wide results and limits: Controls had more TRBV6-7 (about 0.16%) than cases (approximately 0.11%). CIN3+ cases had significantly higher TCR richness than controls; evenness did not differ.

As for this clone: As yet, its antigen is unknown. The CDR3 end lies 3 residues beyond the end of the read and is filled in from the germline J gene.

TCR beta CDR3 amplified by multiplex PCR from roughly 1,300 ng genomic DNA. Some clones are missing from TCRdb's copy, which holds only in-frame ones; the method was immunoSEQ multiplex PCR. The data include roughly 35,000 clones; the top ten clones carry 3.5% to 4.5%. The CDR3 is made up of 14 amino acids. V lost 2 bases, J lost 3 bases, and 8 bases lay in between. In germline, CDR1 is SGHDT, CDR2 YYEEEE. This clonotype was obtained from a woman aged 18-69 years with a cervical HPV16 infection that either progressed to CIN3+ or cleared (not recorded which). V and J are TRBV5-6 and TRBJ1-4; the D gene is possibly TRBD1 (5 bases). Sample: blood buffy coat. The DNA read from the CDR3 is TGTGCCAGCAGCTTAGTAGGGGCTAATGAAAAA. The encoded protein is CASSLVGANEK. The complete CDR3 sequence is CASSLVGANEKLFF.